The 20 T cell receptor beta chains reported below all come from one sample, sequenced in a study of shared clonotypes between healthy human individuals. This table comes from immunoSEQ multiplex PCR, and its TCRdb copy is limited to in-frame clones, with some not included. This table holds approximately 1.4 million clones, 95% to 99% found once. Material: naive CD4+ T cells sorted from blood. Documented subset: CD45RA+ positively selected. These receptors were obtained from a man aged 25-40 years in good health.

This chain connects TRBV6-5 to TRBJ1-2; D is undetermined. The CDR3 length is 13 residues. Trimming cost V 0 bases and J 7 bases, with 9 bases left between them. The germline gives CDR1 MNHEY, CDR2 SVGAGI. CDR3 protein: CASSYSAGFGYTF. The CDR3, as DNA: TGTGCCAGCAGTTACTCGGCTGGGTTTGGCTACACCTTC.

The V call is TRBV27, the J call TRBJ2-3; a possible D gene is TRBD2 (6 bases). The CDR3 is made up of 16 amino acids. The V and J ends lost 1 base and 0 bases respectively, with 11 bases between them. CDR1 and CDR2 from the germline V gene are MNHEY and SMNVEV (reference sequence). DNA for the CDR3: TGTGCCAGCAGTTTATTCCATAGCGGTAGCACAGATACGCAGTATTTT. Translated: CASSLFHSGSTDTQYF.

This clone was seen once. The chain recombines TRBV27 with TRBJ2-7; 10 bases match TRBD1. The V segment lost 6 bases and the J segment 5 bases; nucleotides outside the gene matches: 10. The germline V gene encodes CDR1 MNHEY and CDR2 SMNVEV (reference sequence). This CDR3 comprises 15 residues. The CDR3 loop reads CASRRAGTGAHEQYF. DNA of the CDR3: TGTGCCAGCAGACGGGCGGGGACAGGGGCCCACGAGCAGTACTTC.

About this clone itself: The identical CDR3 is also encoded by other nucleotide sequences in the sample. The chain recombines TRBV2 with TRBJ2-7; weak D call: TRBD2 (6 bases). The V gene's germline CDR1 is SNHLY and CDR2 FYNNEI. The CDR3 is 12 residues long. Trimming cost V 8 bases and J 1 base, with 9 bases left between them. CDR3 sequence: CASRGNSYEQYF. The CDR3 DNA reads TGTGCCAGCCGGGGGAATTCCTACGAGCAGTACTTC.

The chain links TRBV4-1 to TRBJ2-2; the match to TRBD2 covers 9 bases. V gave up 2 bases and J gave up 5 bases; unmatched junction bases: 3. The CDR3 sequence is 15 residues long. The V gene's germline CDR1 is MGHRA and CDR2 YSYEKL. Written as DNA, the CDR3 is TGCGCCAGCAGCCAAAAACTAGCGGGTACCGGGGAGCTGTTTTTT. Its protein is CASSQKLAGTGELFF.

This rearrangement joins TRBV19 to TRBJ1-1; 7 bases are a match to TRBD1. With V trimmed by 3 bases and J by 4 bases, 8 bases remained unmatched. The CDR3 is made up of 15 amino acids. The V gene's germline CDR1 is LNHDA and CDR2 SQIVND (reference sequence). The CDR3 sequence: CASSIVEGAATEAFF. Here the CDR3 DNA reads TGTGCCAGTAGTATTGTAGAGGGGGCGGCCACTGAAGCTTTCTTT. The variable domain in full, with the rest retrieved from reference TRBV19 and TRBJ1-1, is DGGITQSPKYLFRKEGQNVTLSCEQNLNHDAMYWYRQDPGQGLRLIYYSQIVNDFQKGDIAEGYSVSREKKESFPLTVTSAQKNPTAFYLCASSIVEGAATEAFFGQGTRLTVV.

The chain couples TRBV5-8 to TRBJ1-5; D call uncertain. The germline gives CDR1 SGHTS, CDR2 YDEGEE. This CDR3 is built from 15 residues. V was clipped by 0 bases and J by 1 base, with 8 bases between them. The CDR3 region is CASSLVGTSNQPQHF. CDR3 bases: TGTGCCAGCAGCTTGGTCGGAACGAGCAATCAGCCCCAGCATTTT. The full variable domain, in which reference TRBV5-8 and TRBJ1-5 provide the parts outside the CDR3, is EAGVTQSPTHLIKTRGQQATLRCSPISGHTSVYWYQQALGLGLQFLLWYDEGEERNRGNFPPRFSGRQFPNYSSELNVNALELEDSALYLCASSLVGTSNQPQHFGDGTRLSIL.

The V call is TRBV6-1, the J call TRBJ2-1; maybe TRBD1 (6 bases). V was pared by 6 bases and J by 1 base, with 13 bases between. This CDR3 has 15 amino acids. Germline V gene lookup returns CDR1 MNHNS and CDR2 SASEGT. The CDR3 DNA reads as TGTGCCAGCAGGCCCGGGACAATATCCTACAATGAGCAGTTCTTC. This translates into CASRPGTISYNEQFF.

V gene TRBV18 combines with J gene TRBJ2-7; tentative D call: TRBD1 (5 bases). The germline V gene encodes CDR1 KGHSH and CDR2 LQKENI. This CDR3 contains 12 residues. The V gene lost 5 bases and the J gene lost 6 bases, with 11 bases spanning the gap. This CDR3 is CASSGASREQYF. The CDR3 DNA reads TGTGCCAGCTCAGGGGCGTCCCGCGAGCAGTACTTC.

CDR3 residues: CASSLDAQPQHF. CDR3 DNA: TGTGCCAGCAGCTTGGACGCTCAGCCCCAGCATTTT. This chain uses TRBV5-4 with TRBJ1-5; D unresolved. The germline gives CDR1 SGHNT, CDR2 YYREEE (reference sequence). The CDR3 spans 12 residues. The V end lost 0 bases, the J end lost 6 bases, and 4 bases lay between the germline ends.

The chain has TRBV5-8 and TRBJ2-5; D is possibly TRBD1 (6 bases). CDR1 is SGHTS, CDR2 YDEGEE, per germline. The CDR3 is made up of 14 amino acids. V was pared by 1 base and J by 3 bases, with 10 bases between. CDR3 protein: CASSLKYREETQYF. CDR3 nucleotides: TGTGCCAGCAGCTTGAAGTACAGGGAAGAGACCCAGTACTTC.

CDR3 nucleotides: TGTGCCAGCAGCATTCCCGGGACCACCGGGGAGCTGTTTTTT. Its translation: CASSIPGTTGELFF. The chain employs TRBV7-9 and TRBJ2-2; D is perhaps TRBD1 or TRBD2 (5 bases each). Trimming left V 5 bases short and J 4 bases short, with 11 bases between. CDR1 is SEHNR and CDR2 is FQNEAQ in the germline V gene (reference sequence). The CDR3 contains 14 residues.

This rearrangement joins TRBV5-6 to TRBJ1-3; tentatively, D is TRBD1 (5 bases). Trimming stripped 2 bases from V and 1 base from J, with 16 bases between. This CDR3 comprises 17 residues. Germline loops: CDR1 SGHDT, CDR2 YYEEEE. The CDR3 region has the DNA TGTGCCAGCAGCTTTGAGGAAGGGGTTGGGTCTGGAAACACCATATATTTT. This encodes CASSFEEGVGSGNTIYF.

J is TRBJ1-1 and V is TRBV7-9; 7 nucleotides match TRBD1. This CDR3 region has 13 residues. Germline V lookup: CDR1 SEHNR, CDR2 FQNEAQ (reference sequence). Trimming at V came to 3 bases and at J to 3 bases, leaving 1 base not matched to a gene. CDR3 bases: TGTGCCAGCAGCTTTGACAGGGACACTGAAGCTTTCTTT. Amino acid sequence: CASSFDRDTEAFF.

The chain recombines TRBV5-1 with TRBJ1-2; D call uncertain. Germline V gene data show CDR1 as SGHRS and CDR2 as YFSETQ. The V end was cut by 0 bases, the J end by 6 bases, with 9 bases between. CDR3 size: 13 residues. The CDR3 region has the DNA TGCGCCAGCAGCTTGGCCGCAGGAGATGGCTACACCTTC. It codes for CASSLAAGDGYTF.

This chain joins TRBV27 and TRBJ1-3; D possibly corresponds to TRBD1 (5 bases). V lost 3 bases, J lost 4 bases, and 16 bases lay in between. This CDR3 is built from 16 residues. The germline V gene has CDR1 MNHEY and CDR2 SMNVEV (reference sequence). In DNA form, the CDR3 reads TGTGCCAGCAGTTTGCGTCAGGGTACCAGCGGAAACACCATATATTTT. Its translation: CASSLRQGTSGNTIYF.

The chain links TRBV6-1 to TRBJ2-5; TRBD1 aligns across 7 bases. The germline gives CDR1 MNHNS, CDR2 SASEGT. V dropped 10 bases and J dropped 5; count of bases not matched to a gene: 16. The CDR3 sequence is 15 residues long. CDR3 DNA: TGTGCCACCTCTGGGGCAGGGGGTCCTTTGGAGACCCAGTACTTC. Translating gives CATSGAGGPLETQYF.

The chain recombines TRBV5-1 with TRBJ2-3; the D gene is possibly TRBD2 (6 bases). This CDR3 spans 16 amino acids. V gave up 0 bases and J gave up 1 base, with 12 bases separating them. Germline CDR1 and CDR2: SGHRS and YFSETQ. Written as DNA, the CDR3 is TGCGCCAGCAGCTTGGGGCCGGCTAGCGGCACAGATACGCAGTATTTT. Its translation: CASSLGPASGTDTQYF.

This rearrangement joins TRBV2 to TRBJ1-4, with D hard to call. CDR1 and CDR2 (germline): SNHLY, FYNNEI. Trimming left V 7 bases short and J 7 bases short, with 13 bases between. The CDR3 has 13 residues. CDR3 sequence: CASIKETGEKLFF. The DNA of the CDR3 is TGTGCCAGCATCAAGGAGACGGGTGAAAAACTGTTTTTT.

CDR3 sequence (DNA): TGCGCCAGCAGCAGAGACGGACGGGATCAGCCCCAGCATTTT. As protein: CASSRDGRDQPQHF. The chain is built from TRBV5-1 and TRBJ1-5, with D unclear. The CDR3 has 14 residues. V gave up 4 bases and J gave up 5 bases, with 13 bases separating them. Germline loops: CDR1 SGHRS, CDR2 YFSETQ.